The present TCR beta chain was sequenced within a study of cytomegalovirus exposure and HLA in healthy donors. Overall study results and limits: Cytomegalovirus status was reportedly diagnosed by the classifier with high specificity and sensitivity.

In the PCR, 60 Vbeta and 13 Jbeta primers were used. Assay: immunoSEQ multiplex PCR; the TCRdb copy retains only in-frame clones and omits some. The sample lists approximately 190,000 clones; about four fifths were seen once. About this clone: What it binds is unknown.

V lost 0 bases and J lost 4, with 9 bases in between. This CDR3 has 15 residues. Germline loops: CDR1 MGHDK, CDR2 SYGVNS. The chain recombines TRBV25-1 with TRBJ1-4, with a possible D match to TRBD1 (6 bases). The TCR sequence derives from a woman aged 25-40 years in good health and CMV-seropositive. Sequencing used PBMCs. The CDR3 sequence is CASSEYRGDNEKLFF. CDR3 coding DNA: TGTGCCAGCAGTGAATACAGGGGAGATAATGAAAAACTGTTTTTT.